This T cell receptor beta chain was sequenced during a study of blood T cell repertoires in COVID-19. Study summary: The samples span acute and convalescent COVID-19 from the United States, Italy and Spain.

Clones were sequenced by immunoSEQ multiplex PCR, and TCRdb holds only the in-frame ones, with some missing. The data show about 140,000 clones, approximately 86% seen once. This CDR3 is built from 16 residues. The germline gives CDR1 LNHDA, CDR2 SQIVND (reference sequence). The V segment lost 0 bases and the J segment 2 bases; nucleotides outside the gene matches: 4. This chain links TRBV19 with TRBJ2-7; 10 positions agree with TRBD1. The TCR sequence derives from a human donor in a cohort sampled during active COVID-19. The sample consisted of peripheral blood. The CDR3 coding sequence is TGTGCCAGTAGTATAGATCCCGGGACAGGGGCCTACGAGCAGTACTTC. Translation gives CASSIDPGTGAYEQYF.